Listed below are T cell receptor beta chains from one sample, sequenced in a study of CD8 T cells in Susac syndrome. TCRdb passed the immunoSEQ multiplex PCR reads through MiXCR, listing each CDR3 protein once. The sample holds 92,000 or so distinct CDR3 sequences, roughly 96% seen once. The sample taken for sequencing was CD8+ T cells from PBMCs. These receptors came from a human donor with Susac syndrome. The CDR3 runs from the conserved cysteine through the conserved F or W. Each record gives: V gene, D gene, J gene, CDR3 DNA, CDR3 protein. D genes are given only for firm matches.

V: TRBV7-7; D: NA; J: TRBJ2-2; DNA: TGTGCTAGCAGCTTACAGAGGACCGGGGAGCTGTTTTTT; CDR3: CASSLQRTGELFF
V: TRBV20-1; D: TRBD2; J: TRBJ2-1; DNA: TGCAGTGCTGAAGACTACGAGCGGGGGCCTAACAATGAGCAGTTCTTC; CDR3: CSAEDYERGPNNEQFF
V: TRBV20-1; D: TRBD1; J: TRBJ1-1; DNA: TGCAGTGCTAGTCCCACAGGGGAGAACACTGAAGCTTTCTTT; CDR3: CSASPTGENTEAFF
V: TRBV18; D: TRBD1; J: TRBJ1-4; DNA: TGTGCCAGCTCACCGGACAGGAATCAGTATGAAAAACTGTTTTTT; CDR3: CASSPDRNQYEKLFF
V: TRBV6-6; D: NA; J: TRBJ2-4; DNA: TGTGCCAGCACCCCAACAGGAAAGGGCCCCATTCAGTACTTC; CDR3: CASTPTGKGPIQYF
V: TRBV6-5; D: NA; J: TRBJ1-2; DNA: TGTGCCAGCAGTTACTTAGACAGCTCCTATGGCTACACCTTC; CDR3: CASSYLDSSYGYTF
V: TRBV7-8; D: NA; J: TRBJ2-3; DNA: TGTGCCAGCAGCACCCCAGGAGGGGCAACAGATACGCAGTATTTT; CDR3: CASSTPGGATDTQYF
V: TRBV7-9; D: NA; J: TRBJ2-5; DNA: TGTGCCAGCAGCCGCGTACGGGGTTACGGACAAGAGACCCAGTACTTC; CDR3: CASSRVRGYGQETQYF
V: TRBV20-1; D: NA; J: TRBJ2-7; DNA: TGCAGTGCTTTGGACAGAACCTACGAGCAGTACTTC; CDR3: CSALDRTYEQYF
V: TRBV29-1; D: NA; J: TRBJ2-3; DNA: TGCAGCGTGGTTAAGGTCACTAGCACAGATACGCAGTATTTT; CDR3: CSVVKVTSTDTQYF
V: TRBV4-3; D: NA; J: TRBJ2-4; DNA: TGCGCCAGCAGCCAAGGAACAGGGTTAGCCAAAAACATTCAGTACTTC; CDR3: CASSQGTGLAKNIQYF
V: TRBV19; D: NA; J: TRBJ2-5; DNA: TGTGCCAGTAGTCCCAGGGGGGACCGGGAGACCCAGTACTTC; CDR3: CASSPRGDRETQYF
V: TRBV24-1; D: TRBD1; J: TRBJ2-3; DNA: TGTGCCACCAGTGAGTCTGGGACAGCAGATACGCAGTATTTT; CDR3: CATSESGTADTQYF
V: TRBV30; D: NA; J: TRBJ2-2; DNA: TGTGCCTGTATAGGGGTCGGGGAGCTGTTTTTT; CDR3: CACIGVGELFF